This TCR beta chain stems from a study of identifying expanded T cells in peripheral blood. General study points: Approximately 1.1 clones differed between technical replicates, versus about 15 and 19 over time.

TCRdb keeps only in-frame clones here, not all; method: immunoSEQ multiplex PCR. In the table there are 85,000 to 90,000 clones, roughly 86% of which are singletons. Of note for this clone: Its antigen is unknown.

The germline CDR1 and CDR2 sequences are MNHEY and SVGAGI. V trimming: 1 base; J trimming: 6 bases; junction bases outside the gene matches: 1. CDR3 length equals 14 residues. The material sequenced was blood. This chain links TRBV6-5 with TRBJ2-1; 9 bases are a match to TRBD1. This receptor was taken from a person between 18 and 70 years old in good health. In nucleotides, the CDR3 is TGTGCCAGCAGTTACTTGACAGGGGGCAATGAGCAGTTCTTC. Protein product: CASSYLTGGNEQFF.